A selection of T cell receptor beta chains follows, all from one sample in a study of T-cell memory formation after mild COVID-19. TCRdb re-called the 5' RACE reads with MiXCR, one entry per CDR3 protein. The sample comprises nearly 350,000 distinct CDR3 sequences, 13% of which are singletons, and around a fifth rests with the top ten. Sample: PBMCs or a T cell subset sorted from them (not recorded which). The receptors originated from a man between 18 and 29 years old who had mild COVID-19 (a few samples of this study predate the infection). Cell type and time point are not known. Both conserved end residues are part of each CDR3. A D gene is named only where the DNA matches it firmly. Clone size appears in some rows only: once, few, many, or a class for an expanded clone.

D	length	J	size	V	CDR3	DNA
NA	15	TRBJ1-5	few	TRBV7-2	CASSLAVVAGQPQHF	TGTGCCAGCAGCTTAGCGGTGGTGGCAGGTCAGCCCCAGCATTTT
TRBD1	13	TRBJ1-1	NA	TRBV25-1	CASRGNQGAEAFF	TGTGCCAGCAGAGGAAACCAGGGGGCTGAAGCTTTCTTT
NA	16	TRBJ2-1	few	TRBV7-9	CASSLVVRGSYNEQFF	TGTGCCAGCAGCTTAGTAGTCAGGGGTTCCTACAATGAGCAGTTCTTC
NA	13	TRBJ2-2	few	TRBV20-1	CSARRVFTGELFF	TGCAGTGCTCGTCGGGTTTTCACCGGGGAGCTGTTTTTT
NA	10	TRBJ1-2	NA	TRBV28	CATGAYGYTF	TGTGCCACCGGGGCTTATGGCTACACCTTC
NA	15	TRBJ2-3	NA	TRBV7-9	CASSFLGAGTDTQYF	TGTGCCAGCAGCTTTCTCGGGGCGGGGACAGATACGCAGTATTTT
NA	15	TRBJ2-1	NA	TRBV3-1	CASSHLGSYENEQFF	TGTGCCAGCAGCCATTTAGGGAGTTACGAAAATGAGCAGTTCTTC
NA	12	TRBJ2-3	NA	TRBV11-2	CASSLLVDTQYF	TGTGCCAGCAGCCTCCTAGTAGATACGCAGTATTTT
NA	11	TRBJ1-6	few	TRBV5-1	CASSSGGGLHF	TGCGCCAGCAGCTCTGGGGGGGGCCTCCACTTT
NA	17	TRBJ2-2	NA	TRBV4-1	CASSREGLGVGTGELFF	TGCGCCAGCAGCCGCGAAGGCCTCGGGGTCGGCACCGGGGAGCTGTTTTTT
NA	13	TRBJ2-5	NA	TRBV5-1	CASRGKPDGTQYF	TGCGCCAGCAGGGGGAAGCCAGACGGGACCCAGTACTTC
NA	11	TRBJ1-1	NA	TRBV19	CASSTRTEAFF	TGTGCCAGTAGTACACGAACTGAAGCTTTCTTT
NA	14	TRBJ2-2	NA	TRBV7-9	CASSPTGFTGELFF	TGTGCCAGCAGCCCTACAGGGTTCACCGGGGAGCTGTTTTTT
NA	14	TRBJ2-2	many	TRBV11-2	CASSSVFNPGELFF	TGTGCCAGCAGCTCCGTCTTTAATCCTGGGGAGCTGTTTTTT
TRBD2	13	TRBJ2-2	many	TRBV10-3	CAAGREGTGELFF	TGTGCCGCAGGGAGGGAAGGAACCGGGGAGCTGTTTTTT
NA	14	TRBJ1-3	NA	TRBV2	CATRFTTSGNTIYF	TGTGCCACCAGATTTACAACCTCTGGAAACACCATATATTTT
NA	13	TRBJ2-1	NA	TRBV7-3	CASSPTGRDEQFF	TGTGCCAGCAGCCCGACTGGGCGGGACGAGCAGTTCTTC
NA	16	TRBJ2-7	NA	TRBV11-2	CASSSTGVRGTYEQYF	TGTGCCAGCAGCTCTACAGGGGTGCGGGGGACCTACGAGCAGTACTTC
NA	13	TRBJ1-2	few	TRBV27	CASSFRGYYGYTF	TGTGCCAGCAGTTTCAGGGGCTACTATGGCTACACCTTC